The 13 T cell receptor beta chains presented below share a single source sample, sequenced in a study of T cells in Graves' hyperthyroidism and ophthalmopathy. Template material for amplifying TCR beta CDR3 regions consisted of RNA transcripts. In the first-round RT-PCR of the TCR CDR3, the HTBI primer set was used. MiXCR, run by TCRdb on the multiplex PCR reads, gives a single entry per CDR3 protein. The table shows some 650,000 distinct CDR3 sequences, with about a sixth occurring only once. The material sequenced was blood. The receptors originated from a woman between 35 and 50 years old with Graves' ophthalmopathy.

The table lists this clonotype with many counts. The chain carries TRBV12-3 or TRBV12-4 and TRBJ2-3; D tentatively reads TRBD1 or TRBD2 (6 bases each). The V end lost 6 bases, the J end lost 5 bases, and 18 bases lay between the germline ends. The CDR3 runs to 15 residues. This CDR3 reads CASRNGGPRGDTQYF. DNA for the CDR3: TGTGCCAGCAGAAACGGGGGCCCCCGCGGAGATACGCAGTATTTT.

This clonotype was recorded many times. This sequence joins TRBV18 and TRBJ1-3; the D is unclear. V shed 2 bases and J shed 3 bases, with 11 bases lying between them. Germline-derived CDR1 and CDR2 are KGHSH and LQKENI. The CDR3 runs 15 residues. CDR3 in DNA: TGTGCCAGCTCACCAAACTCTCGGGATGGAAACACCATATATTTT. The encoded protein is CASSPNSRDGNTIYF.

The rearrangement joins TRBV28 to TRBJ2-3, with D tentatively TRBD2 (6 bases). Trimming left V 5 bases short and J 2 bases short, with 20 bases between. The length of the CDR3 is 17 residues. The V gene's germline CDR1 is MDHEN and CDR2 SYDVKM. DNA for the CDR3: TGTGCCAGCAGTCCCTCCCTGGGGTGGGAGGACACAGATACGCAGTATTTT. Its protein product is CASSPSLGWEDTDTQYF.

The chain links TRBV19 to TRBJ1-1; 9 bases are shared with TRBD1. Germline lookup yields CDR1 LNHDA and CDR2 SQIVND (reference sequence). The CDR3 has 13 residues. Trimming removed 5 bases from V and 5 bases from J; junction bases left unmatched: 3. This CDR3 reads CASSDRGKTEAFF. CDR3 coding DNA: TGTGCCAGTAGTGACAGGGGGAAAACTGAAGCTTTCTTT.

With respect to this clonotype: Compared with germline, one end of the junction differs, possibly owing to a read error. The chain links TRBV6-2 or TRBV6-3 to TRBJ2-3; D is uncertain. CDR1 and CDR2 (germline): MNHEY, SVGEGT. The CDR3 is made up of 13 amino acids. CDR3 in amino acids: CASSDSGRDTQYF. CDR3 DNA: TGTGCCAGCAGTGACTCAGGCAGGGATACGCAGTATTTT.

This chain uses TRBV12-3 or TRBV12-4 with TRBJ1-5, with D perhaps matching TRBD1 (6 bases). V lost 6 bases to trimming and J lost 5 bases, with 17 bases between them. The CDR3 is made up of 15 amino acids. In nucleotides, the CDR3 is TGTGCCAGCAGCCTAAGGGGGGTCGGCCATCAGCCCCAGCATTTT. Amino acids: CASSLRGVGHQPQHF.

This clonotype is a singleton in its sample. Since the CDR3 does not end with the conserved phenylalanine or tryptophan, this likely comes from a read error. V is TRBV28 and J is TRBJ1-3, with D unresolved. V was trimmed by 8 bases and J by 2 bases, leaving 1 base between them. This CDR3 contains 10 residues. Germline V CDR1 and CDR2: MDHEN, SYDVKM. This CDR3 reads CASAGNTIYS. Here the CDR3 DNA reads TGTGCCAGCGCTGGAAACACCATATATTCT.

The CDR3 DNA reads as TGTGCCAGCAGGAGGACTAGCGGGGAGGCCTACGAGCAGTACTTC. This sequence encodes CASRRTSGEAYEQYF. The V and J genes are TRBV6-1 and TRBJ2-7; 12 bases map to TRBD2. The CDR3 is 15 residues long. Trimming removed 6 bases from V and 2 bases from J; junction bases left unmatched: 5. CDR1 and CDR2 (germline): MNHNS, SASEGT.

This clonotype was recorded many times. The chain employs TRBV12-3 or TRBV12-4 and TRBJ2-3; 8 bases match TRBD2. The CDR3 has 16 residues. With 5 bases clipped from V and 6 bases from J, the junction kept 13 bases outside the gene matches. CDR3 DNA sequence: TGTGCCAGCAGTCCGGGACTAGTCGGGGTCGGGGATACGCAGTATTTT. This gives the protein CASSPGLVGVGDTQYF.

This clonotype was counted ten times or more. The chain recombines TRBV18 with TRBJ2-7; D unresolved. Trimming pared 4 bases from V and 3 bases from J, leaving 13 bases between. CDR1 and CDR2 from the germline V gene are KGHSH and LQKENI. The CDR3 totals 14 residues. This CDR3 is CASSHRNNDYEQYF. The CDR3 DNA reads as TGTGCCAGCTCACATCGGAACAACGACTACGAGCAGTACTTC.

This clonotype has a count of ten or more. The V call is TRBV28, the J call TRBJ2-1; D ambiguous. The CDR3 extends over 11 amino acids. The ends were cut back, 8 bases at V and 5 bases at J, with 7 bases in the middle. From germline, CDR1 is MDHEN and CDR2 SYDVKM. CDR3 amino acids: CASLQNNEQFF. The DNA for the CDR3 is TGTGCCAGCCTTCAAAACAATGAGCAGTTCTTC.

This clonotype was observed many times. The chain employs TRBV20-1 and TRBJ1-5, with 11 nucleotides matching TRBD1. This CDR3 has 15 amino acids. Germline V gene lookup returns CDR1 DFQATT and CDR2 SNEGSKA (reference sequence). Trimming at V came to 6 bases and at J to 5 bases, leaving 9 bases not matched to a gene. CDR3 sequence reads: CSAPGQGAHHQPQHF. CDR3 in DNA: TGCAGTGCCCCCGGACAGGGGGCGCATCATCAGCCCCAGCATTTT.

As to this clonotype: This clone may be a read error of a much larger clone one base away. V usage is TRBV20-1 and J usage is TRBJ2-7, with D tentatively TRBD1 (6 bases). Germline V gives CDR1 DFQATT, CDR2 SNEGSKA (reference sequence). The CDR3 contains 13 residues. The CDR3, as DNA: TGCAGTGCTAGGCGGCAGGGGATCCACGAGCAGCACTTC. Translated, it gives CSARRQGIHEQHF.